The clone carrying this T cell receptor (beta chain) was seen a few times. What it recognizes is unknown. The data stem from a study of graft-versus-host responses after intestinal transplantation. Overall study context: Recipients uniformly received anti-thymocyte globulin induction, followed by tacrolimus and steroids for 3 to 4 years.

Assay: immunoSEQ multiplex PCR; the TCRdb copy retains only in-frame clones and omits some. Of approximately 90,000 clones in the sample, roughly nine tenths were seen once. The CDR3 extends over 12 amino acids. Trimming cost V 11 bases and J 9 bases, with 17 bases left between them. The V gene's germline CDR1 is SNHLY and CDR2 FYNNEI. The specimen was unstimulated CD4+ T cells sorted from spleen or lymph node cells, collected before transplant. This sequence originates from a human donor who was the organ donor for an intestinal transplant. The V gene is TRBV2, the J gene TRBJ1-5; the D is unclear. The CDR3 DNA follows: TGTGCCGGCGGGTGGGCGCAAAGGCCCCAGCATTTT. Translating it yields CAGGWAQRPQHF. The full variable domain, rest sourced from reference TRBV2 and TRBJ1-5, is EPEVTQTPSHQVTQMGQEVILRCVPISNHLYFYWYRQILGQKVEFLVSFYNNEISEKSEIFDDQFSVERPDGSNFTLKIRSTKLEDSAMYFCAGGWAQRPQHFGDGTRLSIL.